This T cell receptor beta chain is drawn from a study of cytomegalovirus exposure and HLA in healthy donors. About the research overall: In a previous analysis, 100 million to 140 million unique TCR beta sequences were found from about 190 million T cells.

A note on this clone: Its antigen is unknown.

Study-wide results and limits: Associated with cytomegalovirus, according to the listing, were approximately 160 TCR beta chains.

Trimming removed 1 base from V and 0 bases from J, with 6 bases in between. The CDR3 contains 14 residues. CDR1 SGHNT and CDR2 YYREEE come from the germline V gene (reference sequence). The PCR ran on 60 Vbeta and 13 Jbeta primers. Produced via immunoSEQ multiplex PCR; TCRdb's table is partial and in-frame only. The data show a few hundred thousand clones, about 81% seen once. This receptor was taken from a woman aged 60-70 years in good health and CMV-seropositive. The V call is TRBV5-4, the J call TRBJ2-3; D unresolved. The sample comprised PBMCs. Written as DNA, the CDR3 is TGTGCCAGCAGCTTGACTACTAGCACAGATACGCAGTATTTT. The encoded protein is CASSLTTSTDTQYF.